The present entry profiles one T cell receptor (beta chain) with its context. The target antigen is unknown. Stable Graves' hyperthyroidism meant no ophthalmopathy progression within 18 months. Each diagnosis drew on symptoms, thyroxine, TRAb, thyroid ultrasound and orbital computed tomography findings. This specimen comes from a study of T cells in Graves' hyperthyroidism and ophthalmopathy. The wider study: Upon initial diagnosis and before any treatment, peripheral blood was collected.

Whole-study findings and limits: Through a model of 13 V-J features, ophthalmopathy was separated from stable hyperthyroidism.

The CDR3 has 15 amino acids. Looked up from germline, CDR1 is DFQATT and CDR2 is SNEGSKA (reference sequence). The V end lost 1 base, the J end lost 2 bases, and 14 bases lay between the germline ends. RNA transcripts were the template for amplifying TCR beta CDR3 regions. The study used the HTBI primer set for a first-round RT-PCR of the TCR CDR3. MiXCR was run by TCRdb on the multiplex PCR reads, yielding one entry per CDR3 protein. This table holds about 400,000 distinct CDR3 sequences, roughly 25% found once. This receptor was obtained from a man aged 50-59 years with Graves' hyperthyroidism. Sequences were obtained from blood. The rearrangement uses TRBV20-1 and TRBJ1-1; D might be TRBD1 (5 bases). The CDR3 nucleotides are TGCAGTGCTAGAGTTCTAACTGGGGGAAACACTGAAGCTTTCTTT. Residues: CSARVLTGGNTEAFF.